Each of the 27 T cell receptor beta chains below was sequenced from the same sample in a study of blood T cell repertoires in COVID-19. The table came from immunoSEQ multiplex PCR; TCRdb's copy has only in-frame clones and leaves some out. The table shows 200,000 to 250,000 clones, with 90% occurring only once. Sample: peripheral blood. These receptors originate from a man aged 30-40 years with COVID-19, enrolled during active disease.

The chain joins TRBV30 to TRBJ2-1; TRBD2 matches at 11 bases. The CDR3 contains 16 residues. Germline assignment: CDR1 GTSNPN and CDR2 SVGIG (reference sequence). V gave up 2 bases and J gave up 12 bases; unmatched junction bases: 15. The CDR3: CAWSPIFSGRARGQFF. DNA of the CDR3: TGTGCCTGGAGTCCTATATTTAGCGGGAGGGCTCGGGGGCAGTTCTTC.

The V call is TRBV18, the J call TRBJ1-4; D gene unclear. CDR1 and CDR2 (germline): KGHSH, LQKENI. The CDR3 has 13 residues. V lost 2 bases and J lost 7, with 8 bases in between. This chain's CDR3 is CASSPGTSEKLFF. The CDR3 bases are TGTGCCAGCTCACCAGGTACATCTGAAAAACTGTTTTTT.

This chain connects TRBV3-1 (or the pseudogene TRBV3-2) to TRBJ2-2; a weak D match, TRBD2 (5 bases). Germline V gene lookup returns CDR1 LGHDT and CDR2 YNNKEL (reference sequence). The V end was cut by 3 bases, the J end by 5 bases, with 10 bases between. This CDR3 has 14 residues. The CDR3 here is CASSQSPGTGELFF. DNA for the CDR3: TGTGCCAGCAGCCAGTCCCCGGGGACCGGGGAGCTGTTTTTT.

This chain links TRBV3-1 (or the pseudogene TRBV3-2) with TRBJ2-3, with 14 bases aligning to TRBD2. Germline V gene lookup returns CDR1 LGHDT and CDR2 YNNKEL (reference sequence). V dropped 6 bases and J dropped 8; count of bases not matched to a gene: 1. The CDR3 contains 13 residues. Written as DNA, the CDR3 is TGTGCCAGCAGTGGACTAGCGGGAGGTACGCAGTATTTT. Residues: CASSGLAGGTQYF.

This sequence joins TRBV7-9 and TRBJ1-5, with D tentatively TRBD1 (5 bases). Germline V lookup: CDR1 SEHNR, CDR2 FQNEAQ (reference sequence). Trimming pared 5 bases from V and 1 base from J, leaving 9 bases between. The CDR3 length is 14 residues. CDR3 sequence: CASSVTVSNQPQHF. The CDR3, as DNA: TGTGCCAGCAGCGTGACAGTCAGCAATCAGCCCCAGCATTTT.

This clone was counted between two and nine times. The chain has TRBV27 and TRBJ2-7; TRBD2 aligns across 9 bases. The CDR3 consists of 17 residues. Per germline, CDR1 MNHEY and CDR2 SMNVEV (reference sequence). V trimming: 6 bases; J trimming: 7 bases; junction bases outside the gene matches: 19. CDR3 in DNA: TGTGCCAGCAGGAGGGCTATCATAGCGGGAGATACGAGGGAGCAGTACTTC. Residues: CASRRAIIAGDTREQYF.

With regard to this clone: In the same sample, other DNA sequences code for this CDR3. The rearrangement joins TRBV11-2 to TRBJ1-1, with D perhaps matching TRBD1 (5 bases). Trimming removed 5 bases at V and 1 base at J, with 8 bases between. Germline V gives CDR1 SGHAT, CDR2 FQNNGV. The CDR3 has 13 residues. CDR3 amino acids: CASSQGKNTEAFF. In nucleotides, the CDR3 is TGTGCCAGCAGCCAGGGCAAGAACACTGAAGCTTTCTTT.

CDR3 loop: CASSRGSVGGPQMNTEAFF. The CDR3 nucleotides are TGTGCCAGTAGCAGGGGGTCTGTCGGAGGGCCCCAAATGAACACTGAAGCTTTCTTT. The genes are TRBV19 and TRBJ1-1, with TRBD1 identical over 7 bases. V gave up 6 bases and J gave up 0 bases; unmatched junction bases: 19. The CDR3 is 19 amino acids. Per the germline V gene, CDR1 is LNHDA and CDR2 is SQIVND (reference sequence).

The chain couples TRBV5-1 to TRBJ1-2, with 7 nucleotides matching TRBD1. J gave up 8 bases and V 1 base, and 17 bases lay outside the gene matches. The length of the CDR3 is 17 residues. Germline lookup yields CDR1 SGHRS and CDR2 YFSETQ. The CDR3, as DNA: TGCGCCAGCAGCTTGACCCCCGACAGGGCAATTCATCAAGGCTACACCTTC. It yields the protein CASSLTPDRAIHQGYTF. The full variable domain, rest sourced from reference TRBV5-1 and TRBJ1-2, is KAGVTQTPRYLIKTRGQQVTLSCSPISGHRSVSWYQQTPGQGLQFLFEYFSETQRNKGNFPGRFSGRQFSNSRSEMNVSTLELGDSALYLCASSLTPDRAIHQGYTFGSGTRLTVV.

The chain uses TRBV20-1 and TRBJ1-1; 7 positions agree with TRBD1. This CDR3 comprises 11 residues. The V gene end was trimmed by 6 bases and the J gene end by 8 bases; junction bases not matched to a gene: 6. The germline CDR1 and CDR2 sequences are DFQATT and SNEGSKA (reference sequence). The CDR3, as DNA: TGCAGTGCCCGGGGACAGCAGGAAGCTTTCTTT. Translated, it gives CSARGQQEAFF.

Points on this clone: Mismatch with germline at one junction end may stem from a read error. The chain carries TRBV4-1 and TRBJ2-5; 11 bases are a match to TRBD2. This CDR3 contains 14 residues. From germline, CDR1 is MGHRA and CDR2 YSYEKL. CDR3 sequence: CASSQVGSLAGDHF. CDR3 sequence (DNA): TGCGCCAGCAGCCAAGTCGGGTCACTAGCGGGGGACCACTTC.

This clone was found once. Other DNA variants within this sample encode the same CDR3. The chain has TRBV18 and TRBJ2-7; 8 bases map to TRBD1. The V segment lost 0 bases and the J segment 2 bases; nucleotides outside the gene matches: 3. This CDR3 comprises 15 residues. Germline CDR1 is KGHSH and CDR2 is LQKENI. The CDR3 coding sequence is TGTGCCAGCTCACCACCCGGGACAGGTACCTACGAGCAGTACTTC. Its protein is CASSPPGTGTYEQYF.

The count of this clone is one. The V and J genes are TRBV11-3 and TRBJ2-1; D might be TRBD1 (6 bases). The CDR3 contains 15 residues. Trimming left V 4 bases short and J 2 bases short, with 12 bases between. The germline CDR1 and CDR2 sequences are SGHNT and YENEEA. CDR3 residues: CASSSRDNPYNEQFF. CDR3 nucleotide sequence: TGTGCCAGCAGCTCCCGGGACAATCCCTACAATGAGCAGTTCTTC.

This clone turned up a few times. This chain connects TRBV7-3 to TRBJ2-3; 8 positions match TRBD2. Per the germline V gene, CDR1 is SGHTA and CDR2 is FQGTGA. After removal of 4 bases from V and 6 bases from J, the junction contained 9 bases not matched to a gene. CDR3 length: 15 amino acids. CDR3: CASSSSGGLVDTQYF. CDR3 in DNA: TGTGCCAGCAGCTCGAGCGGGGGCCTGGTGGATACGCAGTATTTT.

The V gene is TRBV6-5, the J gene TRBJ1-2; a weak D match, TRBD1 (5 bases). Germline assignment: CDR1 MNHEY and CDR2 SVGAGI. The V end lost 2 bases, the J end lost 0 bases, and 7 bases lay between the germline ends. This CDR3 spans 14 amino acids. The CDR3 DNA sequence: TGTGCCAGCAGTTACGACAGAGCTAACTATGGCTACACCTTC. Its translation is CASSYDRANYGYTF.

This chain joins TRBV3-1 (or the pseudogene TRBV3-2) and TRBJ1-3; D may be TRBD1 (6 bases). The V and J ends lost 4 bases and 5 bases respectively, with 30 bases between them. Germline loops: CDR1 LGHDT, CDR2 YNNKEL (reference sequence). There are 20 residues in the CDR3. This chain's CDR3 is CASSPLSPSLLLDRRNTIYF. In DNA form, the CDR3 reads TGTGCCAGCAGCCCCCTGTCCCCCTCCTTACTGCTCGACAGGCGAAACACCATATATTTT.

The V gene is TRBV5-1, the J gene TRBJ2-1; TRBD2 matches at 7 bases. The CDR3 consists of 15 residues. V was pared by 6 bases and J by 3 bases, with 9 bases of the junction left unmatched. CDR1 is SGHRS and CDR2 is YFSETQ in the germline V gene. In nucleotides, the CDR3 is TGCGCCAGCACCCGAAGCGGGGTCGACTACAATGAGCAGTTCTTC. The encoded protein is CASTRSGVDYNEQFF.

This chain uses TRBV9 with TRBJ2-1; the D is unclear. This CDR3 spans 15 amino acids. V was trimmed by 4 bases and J by 7 bases, leaving 18 bases between them. The germline V gene encodes CDR1 SGDLS and CDR2 YYNGEE. CDR3 residues: CASSPTPSRQNEQFF. The DNA for the CDR3 is TGTGCCAGCAGCCCCACCCCATCGAGGCAAAATGAGCAGTTCTTC.

V gene TRBV24-1 combines with J gene TRBJ2-1, with 7 bases aligning to TRBD1. Unmatched junction bases numbered 6, after V lost 9 bases and J lost 11 bases. CDR3 length: 11 residues. CDR1 and CDR2 from the germline V gene are KGHDR and SFDVKD. CDR3 protein: CATGLQGKQFF. The CDR3 bases are TGTGCCACCGGATTACAGGGGAAGCAGTTCTTC.

The chain joins TRBV20-1 to TRBJ1-1; D is ambiguous. V gave up 2 bases and J gave up 8 bases, with 6 bases separating them. The germline CDR1 and CDR2 sequences are DFQATT and SNEGSKA (reference sequence). The CDR3 runs to 10 residues. DNA for the CDR3: TGCAGTGCTAGACCCCCGGAAGCTTTCTTT. As protein: CSARPPEAFF.

V usage is TRBV5-1 and J usage is TRBJ1-3, with D possibly being TRBD1 (5 bases). V was trimmed by 4 bases and J by 0 bases, leaving 8 bases between them. Germline V gene lookup returns CDR1 SGHRS and CDR2 YFSETQ. CDR3 length: 14 residues. Here the CDR3 reads CASSLDTSGNTIYF. CDR3 nucleotides: TGCGCCAGCAGCCTGGACACCTCTGGAAACACCATATATTTT.

V is TRBV5-6 and J is TRBJ2-5; 12 positions match TRBD2. With 1 base clipped from V and 2 bases from J, the junction kept 0 bases outside the gene matches. The CDR3 runs to 15 residues. Germline V gene data show CDR1 as SGHDT and CDR2 as YYEEEE. CDR3 sequence (DNA): TGTGCCAGCAGCTTGACTAGCGGGGGGCAAGAGACCCAGTACTTC. Translated: CASSLTSGGQETQYF.

The chain combines TRBV7-8 with TRBJ2-7, with TRBD1 matching over 11 bases. There are 15 residues in the CDR3. Germline V gives CDR1 SGHVS, CDR2 FQNEAQ. The ends lost 4 bases at V and 4 bases at J; junction bases unmatched: 6. The CDR3 nucleotides are TGTGCCAGCAGCTCCCAGGACAGGGGGCAATACGAGCAGTACTTC. This sequence encodes CASSSQDRGQYEQYF.

This chain joins TRBV19 and TRBJ2-1; 8 positions match TRBD1. CDR3 length equals 14 residues. Germline loops: CDR1 LNHDA, CDR2 SQIVND (reference sequence). With 10 bases clipped from V and 7 bases from J, the junction kept 12 bases outside the gene matches. The CDR3 DNA sequence: TGTGCCACCCAATTACAGGGGGAGAGAAATGAGCAGTTCTTC. Amino acids: CATQLQGERNEQFF.

V is TRBV28 and J is TRBJ1-2, with 9 bases fitting TRBD1. Germline CDR1 is MDHEN and CDR2 is SYDVKM. The CDR3 is made up of 16 amino acids. V lost 4 bases, J lost 4 bases, and 10 bases stayed unmatched. The CDR3 DNA sequence: TGTGCCAGCAGTTACGGTACCGGGACAGGGTCCTATGGCTACACCTTC. This sequence encodes CASSYGTGTGSYGYTF.

The chain is built from TRBV28 and TRBJ1-2, with D tentatively TRBD1 (6 bases). The germline V gene has CDR1 MDHEN and CDR2 SYDVKM. Between the trimmed V and J ends, which lost 8 bases and 1 base, there was a span of 8 bases. The CDR3 loop spans 12 amino acids. The CDR3 DNA reads TGTGCCAGCGGACAGTTTAACTATGGCTACACCTTC. It yields the protein CASGQFNYGYTF.

The chain joins TRBV19 to TRBJ1-1; unclear D gene. V shed 3 bases and J shed 6 bases, with 14 bases lying between them. CDR3 size: 14 residues. Germline CDR1 and CDR2: LNHDA and SQIVND (reference sequence). The CDR3 region has the DNA TGTGCCAGTAGTATTGAGAGCGTGTGGGCTGAAGCTTTCTTT. Translating it yields CASSIESVWAEAFF.